This T cell receptor beta chain is drawn from a study of T-cell reconstitution after alpha-beta-depleted transplantation in children. TCRbeta library construction was performed incorporating unique molecular identifiers. TCRdb recomputed calls from the PCR reads with MiXCR, one row per CDR3 protein. The sample has hundreds of thousands of distinct CDR3 sequences, approximately 13% seen once. The germline V gene has CDR1 SNHLY and CDR2 FYNNEI. The CDR3 is 14 amino acids. Trimming took off 4 bases at V and 3 bases at J, with 7 bases between the two ends. The starting material was PBMCs from the stem cell graft donor, obtained from the stem cell graft. The clonotype was recovered from a human donor who donated a stem cell graft to a child with combined immunodeficiency. This rearrangement joins TRBV2 to TRBJ1-6; the D is unclear. The CDR3 reads CASSVHYYNSPLHF. In DNA form, the CDR3 reads TGTGCCAGCAGTGTGCACTACTATAATTCACCCCTCCACTTT.